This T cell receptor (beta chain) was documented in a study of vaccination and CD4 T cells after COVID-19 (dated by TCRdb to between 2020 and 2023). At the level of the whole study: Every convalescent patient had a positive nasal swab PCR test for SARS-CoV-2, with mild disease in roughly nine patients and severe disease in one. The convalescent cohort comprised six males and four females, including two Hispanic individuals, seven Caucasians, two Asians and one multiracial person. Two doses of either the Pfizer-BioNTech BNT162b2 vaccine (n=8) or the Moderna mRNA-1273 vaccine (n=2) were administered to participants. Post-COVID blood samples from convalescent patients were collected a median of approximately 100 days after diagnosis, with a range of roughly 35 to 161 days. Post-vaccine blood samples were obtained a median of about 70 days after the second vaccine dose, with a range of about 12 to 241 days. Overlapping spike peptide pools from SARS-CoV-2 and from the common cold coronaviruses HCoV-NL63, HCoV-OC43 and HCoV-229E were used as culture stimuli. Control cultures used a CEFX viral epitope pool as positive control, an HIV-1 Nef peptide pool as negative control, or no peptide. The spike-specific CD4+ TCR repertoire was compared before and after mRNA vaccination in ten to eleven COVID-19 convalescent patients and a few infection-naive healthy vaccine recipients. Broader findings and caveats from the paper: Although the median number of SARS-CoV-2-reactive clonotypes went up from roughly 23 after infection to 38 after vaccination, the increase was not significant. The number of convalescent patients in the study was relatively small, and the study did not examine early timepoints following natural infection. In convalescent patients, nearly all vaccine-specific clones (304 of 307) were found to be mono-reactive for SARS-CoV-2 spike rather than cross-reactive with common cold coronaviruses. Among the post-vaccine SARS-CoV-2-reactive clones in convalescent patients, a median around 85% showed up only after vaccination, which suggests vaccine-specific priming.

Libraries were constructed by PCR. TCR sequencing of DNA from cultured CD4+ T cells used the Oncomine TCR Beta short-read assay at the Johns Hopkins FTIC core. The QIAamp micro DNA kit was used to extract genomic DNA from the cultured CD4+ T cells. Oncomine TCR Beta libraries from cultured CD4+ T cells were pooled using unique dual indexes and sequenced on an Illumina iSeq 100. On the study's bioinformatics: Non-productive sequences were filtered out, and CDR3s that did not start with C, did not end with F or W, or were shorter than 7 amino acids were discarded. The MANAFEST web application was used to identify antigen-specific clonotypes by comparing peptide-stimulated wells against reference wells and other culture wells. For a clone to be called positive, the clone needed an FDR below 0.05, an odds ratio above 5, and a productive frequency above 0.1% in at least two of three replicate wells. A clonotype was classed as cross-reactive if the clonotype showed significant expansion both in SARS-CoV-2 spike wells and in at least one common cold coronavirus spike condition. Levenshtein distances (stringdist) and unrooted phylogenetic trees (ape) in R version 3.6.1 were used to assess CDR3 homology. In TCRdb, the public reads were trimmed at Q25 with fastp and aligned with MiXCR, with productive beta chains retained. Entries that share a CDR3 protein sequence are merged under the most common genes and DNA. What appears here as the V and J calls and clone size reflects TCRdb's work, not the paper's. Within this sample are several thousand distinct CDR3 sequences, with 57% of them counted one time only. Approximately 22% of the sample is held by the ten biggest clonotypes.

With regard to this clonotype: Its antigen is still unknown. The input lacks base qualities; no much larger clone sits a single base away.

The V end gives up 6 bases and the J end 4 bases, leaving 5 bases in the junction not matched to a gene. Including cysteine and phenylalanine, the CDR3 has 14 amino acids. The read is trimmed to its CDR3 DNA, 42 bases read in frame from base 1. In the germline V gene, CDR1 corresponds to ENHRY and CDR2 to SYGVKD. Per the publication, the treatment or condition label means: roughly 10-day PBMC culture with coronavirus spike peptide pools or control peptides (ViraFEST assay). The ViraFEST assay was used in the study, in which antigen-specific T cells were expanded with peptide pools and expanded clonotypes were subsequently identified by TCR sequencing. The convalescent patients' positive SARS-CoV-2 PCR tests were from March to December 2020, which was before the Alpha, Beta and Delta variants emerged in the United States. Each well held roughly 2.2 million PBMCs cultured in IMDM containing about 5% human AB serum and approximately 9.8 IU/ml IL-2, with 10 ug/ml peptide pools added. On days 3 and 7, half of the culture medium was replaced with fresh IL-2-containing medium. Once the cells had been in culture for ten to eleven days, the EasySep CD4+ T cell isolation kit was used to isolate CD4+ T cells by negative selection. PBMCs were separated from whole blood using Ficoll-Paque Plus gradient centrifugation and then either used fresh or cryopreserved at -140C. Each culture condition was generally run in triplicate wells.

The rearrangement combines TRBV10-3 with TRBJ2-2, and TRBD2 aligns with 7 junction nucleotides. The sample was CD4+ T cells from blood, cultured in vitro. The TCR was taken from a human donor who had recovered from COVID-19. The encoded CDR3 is CAIRRAGSTGELFF. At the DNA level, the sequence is TGTGCCATCAGGAGAGCGGGATCCACCGGGGAGCTGTTTTTT.